Below are 25 T cell receptor beta chains sequenced from a single sample in a study of shared clonotypes between healthy human individuals. Only in-frame clones appear in the TCRdb table, and some are missing; sequencing was by immunoSEQ multiplex PCR. The repertoire holds millions of clones, with around 96% as singletons. CD8 cells regarded as naive lacked CD45RO, were positively chosen for CCR7, and omitted terminally differentiated effector memory CD45RA+ cells. Sequencing was performed on naive CD8+ T cells sorted from blood. These receptors were taken from a man aged 18 to 29 in good health.

The chain recombines TRBV5-6 with TRBJ2-1; 10 bases are a match to TRBD1. The CDR3 is 15 residues long. Germline V CDR1 and CDR2: SGHDT, YYEEEE. V gave up 4 bases and J gave up 7 bases; unmatched junction bases: 8. This CDR3 reads CASSPGQGFINEQFF. CDR3 nucleotides: TGTGCCAGCAGCCCGGGACAGGGGTTCATTAATGAGCAGTTCTTC.

The chain uses TRBV6-5 and TRBJ2-4; D remains ambiguous. The CDR3 has 14 residues. CDR1 MNHEY and CDR2 SVGAGI come from the germline V gene. Trimming took 0 bases from V and 14 from J, leaving 17 bases between them. The CDR3 sequence is CASSYSGVANEKYF. In nucleotides, the CDR3 is TGTGCCAGCAGTTACTCCGGCGTAGCAAATGAAAAGTACTTC.

The DNA for the CDR3 is TGTGCCAGCGGTCTGGGAGTGGGGGAGCAGTACTTC. Translating it yields CASGLGVGEQYF. The chain carries TRBV6-6 and TRBJ2-7, with a tentative D call TRBD2 (5 bases). Germline CDR1 is MNHNY and CDR2 is SVGAGI (reference sequence). The V and J ends lost 8 bases and 7 bases respectively, with 15 bases between them. The CDR3 covers 12 residues.

The chain recombines TRBV7-9 with TRBJ2-7; D assignment may be TRBD1 or TRBD2 (5 bases each). From germline, CDR1 is SEHNR and CDR2 FQNEAQ (reference sequence). V dropped 5 bases and J dropped 3 bases, with 11 bases sitting between them. This CDR3 is 13 amino acids long. CDR3 bases: TGTGCCAGCAGCCCCGCGAGGGGCTACGAGCAGTACTTC. Translated, it gives CASSPARGYEQYF.

The chain recombines TRBV5-6 with TRBJ1-2; D is unresolved. V lost 1 base and J lost 4, with 8 bases in between. The germline gives CDR1 SGHDT, CDR2 YYEEEE. The CDR3 spans 13 residues. CDR3 loop: CASSLQDFYGYTF. The DNA for the CDR3 is TGTGCCAGCAGCTTGCAGGACTTCTATGGCTACACCTTC.

The genes are TRBV5-8 and TRBJ2-7; 11 bases align to TRBD2. Germline CDR1 SGHTS, CDR2 YDEGEE. This CDR3 has 15 residues. The ends lost 0 bases at V and 6 bases at J; junction bases unmatched: 5. This CDR3 reads CASSLGASGRTEQYF. In DNA, the CDR3 is TGTGCCAGCAGCTTGGGGGCTAGCGGGAGGACCGAGCAGTACTTC. The variable domain in full, with the rest retrieved from reference TRBV5-8 and TRBJ2-7, is EAGVTQSPTHLIKTRGQQATLRCSPISGHTSVYWYQQALGLGLQFLLWYDEGEERNRGNFPPRFSGRQFPNYSSELNVNALELEDSALYLCASSLGASGRTEQYFGPGTRLTVT.

The chain has TRBV4-1 and TRBJ1-1; TRBD1 might be the D (6 bases). Germline V lookup: CDR1 MGHRA, CDR2 YSYEKL. The CDR3 length is 14 residues. V gave up 4 bases and J gave up 2 bases, with 11 bases separating them. Written as DNA, the CDR3 is TGCGCCAGCAGCCCACAGGGTAAAAACACTGAAGCTTTCTTT. Residues: CASSPQGKNTEAFF.

The chain has TRBV10-2 and TRBJ2-7; D may be TRBD2 (6 bases). V lost 3 bases to trimming and J lost 0 bases, with 15 bases between them. CDR3 length: 16 amino acids. In germline, CDR1 is WSHSY, CDR2 SAAADI. Here the CDR3 reads CASSDARRASSYEQYF. CDR3 in DNA: TGCGCCAGCAGTGACGCAAGGAGGGCAAGCTCCTACGAGCAGTACTTC.

This chain joins TRBV7-9 and TRBJ2-1; the match to TRBD1 covers 7 bases. The CDR3 length is 14 residues. CDR1 is SEHNR and CDR2 is FQNEAQ in the germline V gene (reference sequence). With V trimmed by 6 bases and J by 5 bases, 7 bases remained unmatched. In nucleotides, the CDR3 is TGTGCCAGCAGACATACCGACAGGGACAATGAGCAGTTCTTC. The encoded protein is CASRHTDRDNEQFF.

The CDR3 here is CASSLGTGIREAFF. The CDR3 coding sequence is TGTGCCAGCAGTTTAGGGACAGGGATAAGGGAAGCTTTCTTT. This chain uses TRBV27 with TRBJ1-1; TRBD1 aligns across 9 bases. The trim removed 2 bases at V and 8 bases at J, leaving 6 bases unmatched. Per the germline V gene, CDR1 is MNHEY and CDR2 is SMNVEV (reference sequence). This CDR3 comprises 14 residues.

The chain is built from TRBV7-6 and TRBJ2-3; TRBD2 is a possible D gene (5 bases). Trimming removed 3 bases from V and 4 bases from J, with 17 bases in between. Per the germline V gene, CDR1 is SGHVS and CDR2 is FNYEAQ. This CDR3 has 16 amino acids. CDR3 sequence (DNA): TGTGCCAGCAGCTTCGGAGGCCCACCCGAGGCAGATACGCAGTATTTT. This sequence encodes CASSFGGPPEADTQYF.

The chain carries TRBV10-2 and TRBJ2-7; maybe TRBD1 (5 bases). This CDR3 contains 13 residues. Trimming removed 3 bases at V and 3 bases at J, with 9 bases between. The germline gives CDR1 WSHSY, CDR2 SAAADI. The CDR3 sequence: CASSDGHLYEQYF. The CDR3 DNA follows: TGCGCCAGCAGTGACGGACACCTCTACGAGCAGTACTTC.

The V and J genes are TRBV28 and TRBJ2-2, with 15 nucleotides matching TRBD2. J gave up 6 bases and V 5 bases, and 4 bases lay outside the gene matches. CDR1 is MDHEN, CDR2 SYDVKM, per germline. The CDR3 runs to 16 residues. CDR3 amino acids: CASSTRTSGGAGELFF. The CDR3 coding sequence is TGTGCCAGCAGTACTAGGACTAGCGGGGGGGCCGGGGAGCTGTTTTTT.

The rearrangement links TRBV4-1 to TRBJ2-7, with D perhaps TRBD1 (6 bases). Germline loops: CDR1 MGHRA, CDR2 YSYEKL. The ends were cut back, 1 base at V and 3 bases at J, with 16 bases in the middle. This CDR3 has 16 amino acids. This chain's CDR3 is CASSQGPGQRGYEQYF. The CDR3 DNA reads as TGCGCCAGCAGCCAAGGACCCGGACAGAGAGGCTACGAGCAGTACTTC.

The genes are TRBV27 and TRBJ1-2, with 7 positions matching TRBD1. The CDR3 covers 14 residues. CDR1 and CDR2 (germline): MNHEY, SMNVEV (reference sequence). The DNA of the CDR3 is TGTGCAGTCAGATGGACGGGACAGAACTATGGCTACACCTTC. Translating gives CAVRWTGQNYGYTF.

The rearrangement uses TRBV6-1 and TRBJ1-2; no reliable D call. V was shortened by 2 bases and J by 4 bases, with 11 bases between the two germline ends. CDR1 MNHNS and CDR2 SASEGT come from the germline V gene. This CDR3 comprises 14 residues. CDR3 sequence: CASSELGTLYGYTF. As DNA, the CDR3 is TGTGCCAGCAGTGAACTCGGCACCCTCTATGGCTACACCTTC.

The chain combines TRBV18 with TRBJ2-5; D possibly corresponds to TRBD2 (5 bases). The germline gives CDR1 KGHSH, CDR2 LQKENI. Trimming removed 3 bases at V and 1 base at J, with 36 bases between. CDR3 size: 23 residues. As DNA, the CDR3 is TGTGCCAGCTCACCGATCCCACAGTGGAATGAAATGTGGGGAGTCACCCGCCAAGAGACCCAGTACTTC. Translating it yields CASSPIPQWNEMWGVTRQETQYF. Complete variable domain (other parts from reference TRBV18 and TRBJ2-5): NAGVMQNPRHLVRRRGQEARLRCSPMKGHSHVYWYRQLPEEGLKFMVYLQKENIIDESGMPKERFSAEFPKEGPSILRIQQVVRGDSAAYFCASSPIPQWNEMWGVTRQETQYFGPGTRLLVL.

The chain recombines TRBV30 with TRBJ2-3, with D unresolved. Germline V lookup: CDR1 GTSNPN, CDR2 SVGIG (reference sequence). The germline V and J ends were trimmed by 0 bases and 5 bases, with 15 bases remaining between them. This CDR3 contains 15 residues. The CDR3 loop reads CAWSVLSLQGDTQYF. The CDR3 bases are TGTGCCTGGAGTGTTCTGTCCCTCCAAGGAGATACGCAGTATTTT. The whole variable domain, remainder taken from reference TRBV30 and TRBJ2-3, is SQTIHQWPATLVQPVGSPLSLECTVEGTSNPNLYWYRQAAGRGLQLLFYSVGIGQISSEVPQNLSASRPQDRQFILSSKKLLLSDSGFYLCAWSVLSLQGDTQYFGPGTRLTVL.

This chain uses TRBV2 with TRBJ2-5, with D possibly TRBD1 on 6 matching bases. Trimming took 2 bases from V and 0 from J, leaving 13 bases between them. The CDR3 totals 16 residues. From germline, CDR1 is SNHLY and CDR2 FYNNEI. The chain's CDR3 is CASSEFARTDQETQYF. The CDR3 DNA sequence: TGTGCCAGCAGTGAATTCGCAAGGACAGACCAAGAGACCCAGTACTTC.

The J gene is TRBJ1-2, the V gene TRBV4-3; TRBD1 is a possible D gene (6 bases). Germline values: CDR1 LGHNA, CDR2 YSLEER. The CDR3 is 13 amino acids. The V end lost 3 bases, the J end lost 8 bases, and 13 bases lay between the germline ends. As DNA, the CDR3 is TGCGCCAGCAGCCAGTTTACAGGGAACGGCTACACCTTC. It is translated as CASSQFTGNGYTF.

The chain couples TRBV7-9 to TRBJ1-4; no definite D call. The germline V gene has CDR1 SEHNR and CDR2 FQNEAQ (reference sequence). The CDR3 has 14 amino acids. Trimming left V 2 bases short and J 3 bases short, with 7 bases between. Written as DNA, the CDR3 is TGTGCCAGCAGCTTAAGTACAGCTAATGAAAAACTGTTTTTT. This codes for CASSLSTANEKLFF.

The chain combines TRBV28 with TRBJ1-6, with 8 bases matching TRBD1. Per germline, CDR1 MDHEN and CDR2 SYDVKM. The CDR3 is made up of 16 amino acids. The V and J ends lost 7 bases and 4 bases, in that order; junction bases with no gene match: 9. CDR3 nucleotides: TGTGCCAGCACCTGGACAGGGTCGTCTTATAATTCACCCCTCCACTTT. Its protein product is CASTWTGSSYNSPLHF. Supplemented by reference TRBV28 and TRBJ1-6, the full variable domain reads DVKVTQSSRYLVKRTGEKVFLECVQDMDHENMFWYRQDPGLGLRLIYFSYDVKMKEKGDIPEGYSVSREKKERFSLILESASTNQTSMYLCASTWTGSSYNSPLHFGNGTRLTVT.

This chain joins TRBV2 and TRBJ1-2; a weak D match, TRBD1 (6 bases). The germline CDR1 and CDR2 sequences are SNHLY and FYNNEI. Trimming took 7 bases from V and 2 from J, leaving 17 bases between them. CDR3 size: 15 residues. This CDR3 is CASTLAWQGNYGYTF. DNA of the CDR3: TGTGCCAGCACCTTAGCTTGGCAGGGGAACTATGGCTACACCTTC.

V gene TRBV4-1 combines with J gene TRBJ2-1, with 9 bases identical to TRBD2. Germline V gives CDR1 MGHRA, CDR2 YSYEKL. V lost 4 bases, J lost 5 bases, and 0 bases stayed unmatched. This CDR3 is built from 13 residues. CDR3 DNA sequence: TGCGCCAGCAGCCGACTAGCGGACAATGAGCAGTTCTTC. It codes for CASSRLADNEQFF.

This clone was seen a few times. This chain links TRBV11-2 with TRBJ2-2; tentative D call: TRBD1 (6 bases). The CDR3 spans 13 residues. Germline assignment: CDR1 SGHAT and CDR2 FQNNGV. Trimming pared 4 bases from V and 8 bases from J, leaving 11 bases between. The CDR3 sequence is CASSYPDRGELFF. The CDR3 region has the DNA TGTGCCAGCAGCTACCCGGACAGAGGGGAGCTGTTTTTT.